This T cell receptor beta chain stems from a study of neoadjuvant anti-PD-1 for oral cavity cancer. Study-wide findings and caveats: Post-nivolumab, blood T cell clonality was significantly elevated in non-responders.

About this clone itself: Its antigen is unknown.

Profiled with immunoSEQ multiplex PCR; TCRdb holds only in-frame clones, not every one. The repertoire includes around 81,000 clones, 84% of them detected once, and 3.1% sits in the top ten. V lost 3 bases and J lost 2; bases outside the gene matches: 3. The CDR3 sequence is 15 residues long. Germline V gene lookup returns CDR1 SGDLS and CDR2 YYNGEE. This TCR was sampled from a person aged 35 to 85 with oral cavity squamous cell carcinoma. This chain uses TRBV9 with TRBJ2-2; 8 nucleotides align to TRBD1. This material consisted of PBMCs, taken before nivolumab (anti-PD-1) treatment. The CDR3 DNA sequence: TGTGCCAGCAGCGCTGGACAGGGAAACACCGGGGAGCTGTTTTTT. This sequence encodes CASSAGQGNTGELFF. Looking up the rest from reference TRBV9 and TRBJ2-2 gives the full variable domain: DSGVTQTPKHLITATGQRVTLRCSPRSGDLSVYWYQQSLDQGLQFLIQYYNGEERAKGNILERFSAQQFPDLHSELNLSSLELGDSALYFCASSAGQGNTGELFFGEGSRLTVL.